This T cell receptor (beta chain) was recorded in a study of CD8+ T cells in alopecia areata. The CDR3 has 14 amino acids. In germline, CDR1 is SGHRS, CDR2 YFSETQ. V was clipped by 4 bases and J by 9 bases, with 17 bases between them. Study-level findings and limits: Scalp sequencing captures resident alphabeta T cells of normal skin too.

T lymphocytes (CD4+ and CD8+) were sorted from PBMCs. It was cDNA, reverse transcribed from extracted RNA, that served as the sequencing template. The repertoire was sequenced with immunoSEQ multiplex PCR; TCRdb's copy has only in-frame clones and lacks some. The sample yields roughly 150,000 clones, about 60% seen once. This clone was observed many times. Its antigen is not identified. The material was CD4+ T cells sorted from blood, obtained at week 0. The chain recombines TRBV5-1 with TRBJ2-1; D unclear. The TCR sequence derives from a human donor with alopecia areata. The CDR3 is CASSRGNPGGEQFF. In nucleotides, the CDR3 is TGCGCCAGCAGCCGAGGCAATCCTGGCGGTGAGCAGTTCTTC.